This T cell receptor (beta chain) was captured by sequencing in a study of chemoradiotherapy in HPV16-positive cancers. Concerning this clone itself: The antigen is unknown.

Repeated repertoire sampling spanned the course of chemoradiotherapy. Notes on the study in general: In HPV16-positive patients, HPV-responsive T-cell expansion tracked better recurrence-free survival.

TCRdb keeps only in-frame clones here, not all; method: immunoSEQ multiplex PCR. Of 7,500 to 10,000 clones listed, around 93% are singletons. Sequenced material: blood, taken from a patient who underwent chemoradiotherapy. This clonotype originated in a human donor with HPV-associated anogenital cancer.

The CDR3 DNA reads TGTGCCAGCAGCTTAGCAGGGGGAGTCACAGATACGCAGTATTTT. This gives the protein CASSLAGGVTDTQYF. This sequence joins TRBV5-7 and TRBJ2-3; 7 nucleotides match TRBD1. TRBV5-7 is sorted into the ORF group, with uncertain function. J gave up 2 bases and V 2 bases, and 5 bases lay outside the gene matches. The CDR3 runs 15 residues.